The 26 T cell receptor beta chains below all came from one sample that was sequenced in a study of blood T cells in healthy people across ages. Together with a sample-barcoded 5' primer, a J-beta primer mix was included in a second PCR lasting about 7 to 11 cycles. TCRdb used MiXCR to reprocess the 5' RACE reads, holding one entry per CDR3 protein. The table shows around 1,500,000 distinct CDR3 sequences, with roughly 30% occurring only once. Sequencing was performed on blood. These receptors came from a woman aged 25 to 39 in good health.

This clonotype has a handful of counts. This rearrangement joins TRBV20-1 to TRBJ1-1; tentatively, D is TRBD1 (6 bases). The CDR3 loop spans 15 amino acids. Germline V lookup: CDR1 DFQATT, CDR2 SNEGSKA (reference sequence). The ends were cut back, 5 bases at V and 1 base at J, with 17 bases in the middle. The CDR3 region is CSAGGRTTGNTEAFF. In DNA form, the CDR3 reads TGCAGTGCTGGGGGGCGGACCACAGGGAACACTGAAGCTTTCTTT.

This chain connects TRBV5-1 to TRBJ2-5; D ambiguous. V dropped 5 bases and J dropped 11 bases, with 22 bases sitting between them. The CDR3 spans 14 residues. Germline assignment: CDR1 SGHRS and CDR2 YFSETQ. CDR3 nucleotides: TGCGCCAGCAGTGGGGTTGGTCTAGTTGGTGAGCAGTACTTC. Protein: CASSGVGLVGEQYF.

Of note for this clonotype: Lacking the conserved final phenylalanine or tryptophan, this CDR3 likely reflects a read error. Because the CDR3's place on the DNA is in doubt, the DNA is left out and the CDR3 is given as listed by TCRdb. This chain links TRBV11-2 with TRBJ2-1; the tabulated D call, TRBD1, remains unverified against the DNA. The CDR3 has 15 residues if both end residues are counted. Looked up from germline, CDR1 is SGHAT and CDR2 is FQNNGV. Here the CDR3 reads CASSPRVADGYTFGS.

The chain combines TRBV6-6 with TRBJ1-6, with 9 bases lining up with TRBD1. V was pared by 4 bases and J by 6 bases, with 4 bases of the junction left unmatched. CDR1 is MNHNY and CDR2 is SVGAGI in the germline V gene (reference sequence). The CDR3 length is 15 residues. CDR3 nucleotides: TGTGCCAGCAGTTCTGACAGGGGGGGTAATTCACCCCTCCACTTT. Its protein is CASSSDRGGNSPLHF.

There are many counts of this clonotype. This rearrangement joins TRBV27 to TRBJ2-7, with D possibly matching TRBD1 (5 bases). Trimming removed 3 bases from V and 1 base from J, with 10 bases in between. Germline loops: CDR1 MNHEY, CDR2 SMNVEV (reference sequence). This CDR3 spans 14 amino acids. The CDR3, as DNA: TGTGCCAGCAGTTTCGCCAGGACATCCTACGAGCAGTACTTC. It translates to CASSFARTSYEQYF.

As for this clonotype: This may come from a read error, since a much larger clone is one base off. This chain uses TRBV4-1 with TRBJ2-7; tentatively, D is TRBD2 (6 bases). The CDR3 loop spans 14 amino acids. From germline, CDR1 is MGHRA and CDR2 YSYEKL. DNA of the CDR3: TGCGCCAGCAGCCAAGTCGGGACTCGGGACGAGCGGTACTTC. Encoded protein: CASSQVGTRDERYF.

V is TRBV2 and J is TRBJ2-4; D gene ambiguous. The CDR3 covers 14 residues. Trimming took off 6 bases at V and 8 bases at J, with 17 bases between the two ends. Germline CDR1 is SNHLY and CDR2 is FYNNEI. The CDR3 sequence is CASSLNWRGDIQYF. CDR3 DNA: TGTGCCAGCAGCCTGAACTGGCGTGGGGACATTCAGTACTTC.

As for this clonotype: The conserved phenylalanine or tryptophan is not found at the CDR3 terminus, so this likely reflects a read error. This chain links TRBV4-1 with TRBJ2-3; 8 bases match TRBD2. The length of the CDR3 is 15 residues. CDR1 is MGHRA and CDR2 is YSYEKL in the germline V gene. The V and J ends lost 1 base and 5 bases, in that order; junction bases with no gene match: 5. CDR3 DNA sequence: TGCGCCAGCAGCCAAGTCGGGACTAGGAGAGATACGCAGTATGTT. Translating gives CASSQVGTRRDTQYV.

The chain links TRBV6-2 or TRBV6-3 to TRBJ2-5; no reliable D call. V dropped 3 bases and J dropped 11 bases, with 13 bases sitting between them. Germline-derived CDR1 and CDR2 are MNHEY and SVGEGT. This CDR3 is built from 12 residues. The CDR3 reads CASSYTQTMQYF. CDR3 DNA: TGTGCCAGCAGTTATACTCAGACAATGCAGTACTTC.

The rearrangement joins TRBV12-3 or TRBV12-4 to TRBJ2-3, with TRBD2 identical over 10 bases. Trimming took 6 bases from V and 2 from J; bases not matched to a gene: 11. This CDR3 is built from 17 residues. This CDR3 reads CASRSSGRVSITDTQYF. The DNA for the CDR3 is TGTGCCAGCAGGTCGAGCGGGAGGGTCTCCATCACAGATACGCAGTATTTT.

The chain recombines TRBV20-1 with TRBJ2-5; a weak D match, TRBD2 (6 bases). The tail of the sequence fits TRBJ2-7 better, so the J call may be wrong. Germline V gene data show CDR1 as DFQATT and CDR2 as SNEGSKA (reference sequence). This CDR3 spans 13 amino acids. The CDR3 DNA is TGCAGTGCTAGAGCTAGCGCATCCTACGAGCAGTACTTC. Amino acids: CSARASASYEQYF.

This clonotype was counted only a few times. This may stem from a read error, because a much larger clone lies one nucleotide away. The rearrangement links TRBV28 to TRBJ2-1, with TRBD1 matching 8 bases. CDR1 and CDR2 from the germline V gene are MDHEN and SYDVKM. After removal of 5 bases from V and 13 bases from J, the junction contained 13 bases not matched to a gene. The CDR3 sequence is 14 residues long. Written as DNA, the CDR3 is TGTGCCAGCAGTGCCCAGGGGGCCAAAAACATTCAGTTCTTC. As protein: CASSAQGAKNIQFF.

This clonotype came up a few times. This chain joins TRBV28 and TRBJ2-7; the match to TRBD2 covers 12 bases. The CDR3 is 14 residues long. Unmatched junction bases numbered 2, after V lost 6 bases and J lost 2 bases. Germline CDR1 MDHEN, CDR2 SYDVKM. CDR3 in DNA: TGTGCCAGCAGGACTAGCGGGAGAACCTACGAGCAGTACTTC. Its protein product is CASRTSGRTYEQYF.

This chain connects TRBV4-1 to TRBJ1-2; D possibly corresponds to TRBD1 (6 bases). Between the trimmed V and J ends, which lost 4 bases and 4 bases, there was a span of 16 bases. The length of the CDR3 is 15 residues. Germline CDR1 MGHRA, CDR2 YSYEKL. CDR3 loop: CASSRAQGVSYGYTF. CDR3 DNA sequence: TGCGCCAGCAGCCGGGCACAGGGTGTTAGCTATGGCTACACCTTC.

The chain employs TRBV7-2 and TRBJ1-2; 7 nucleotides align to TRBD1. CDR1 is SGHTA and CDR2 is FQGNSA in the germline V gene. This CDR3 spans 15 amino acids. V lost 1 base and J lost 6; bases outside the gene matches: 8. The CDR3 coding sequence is TGTGCCAGCAGCTTAGGGCCCCCAGGGGGTGATGGCTACACCTTC. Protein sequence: CASSLGPPGGDGYTF.

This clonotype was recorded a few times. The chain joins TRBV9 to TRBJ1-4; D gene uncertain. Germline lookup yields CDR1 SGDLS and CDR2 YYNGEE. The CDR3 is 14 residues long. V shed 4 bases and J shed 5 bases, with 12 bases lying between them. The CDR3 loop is CASSPQYFNEKLFF. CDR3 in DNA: TGTGCCAGCAGCCCCCAGTATTTCAATGAAAAACTGTTTTTT.

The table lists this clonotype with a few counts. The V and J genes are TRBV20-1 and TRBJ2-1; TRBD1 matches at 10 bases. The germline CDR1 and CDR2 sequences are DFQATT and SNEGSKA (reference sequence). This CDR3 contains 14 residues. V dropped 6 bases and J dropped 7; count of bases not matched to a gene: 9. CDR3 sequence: CSARPLDRGNEQFF. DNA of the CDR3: TGCAGTGCCCGCCCCTTGGACAGGGGGAATGAGCAGTTCTTC.

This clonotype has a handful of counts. CDR3: CASSTRQGGGETQYF. The CDR3 coding sequence is TGTGCCAGCAGCACCCGGCAGGGTGGTGGAGAGACCCAGTACTTC. J is TRBJ2-5 and V is TRBV5-5; D is possibly TRBD1 (5 bases). Trimming stripped 4 bases from V and 4 bases from J, with 17 bases between. The CDR3 sequence is 15 residues long. The germline V gene encodes CDR1 SGHKS and CDR2 YYEKEE (reference sequence).

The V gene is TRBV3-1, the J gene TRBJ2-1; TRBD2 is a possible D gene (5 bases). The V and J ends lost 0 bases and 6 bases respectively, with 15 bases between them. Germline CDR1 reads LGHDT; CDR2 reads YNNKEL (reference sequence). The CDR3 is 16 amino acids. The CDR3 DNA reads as TGTGCCAGCAGCCAAGAACATGCGCCAGGAGGCAATGAGCAGTTCTTC. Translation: CASSQEHAPGGNEQFF.

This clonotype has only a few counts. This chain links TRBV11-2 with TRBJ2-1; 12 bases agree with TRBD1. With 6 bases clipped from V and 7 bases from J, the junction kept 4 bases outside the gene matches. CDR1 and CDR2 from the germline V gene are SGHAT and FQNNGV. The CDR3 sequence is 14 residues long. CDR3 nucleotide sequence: TGTGCCAGCAGGGGACAGGGGGCTATGAATGAGCAGTTCTTC. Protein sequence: CASRGQGAMNEQFF. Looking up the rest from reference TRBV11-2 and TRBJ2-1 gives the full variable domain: EAGVAQSPRYKIIEKRQSVAFWCNPISGHATLYWYQQILGQGPKLLIQFQNNGVVDDSQLPKDRFSAERLKGVDSTLKIQPAKLEDSAVYLCASRGQGAMNEQFFGPGTRLTVL.

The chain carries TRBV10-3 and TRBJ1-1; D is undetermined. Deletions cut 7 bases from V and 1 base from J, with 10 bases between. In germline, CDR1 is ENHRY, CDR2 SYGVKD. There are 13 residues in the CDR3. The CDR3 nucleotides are TGTGCCATCAATTTCGGGGAGAACACTGAAGCTTTCTTT. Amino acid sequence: CAINFGENTEAFF.

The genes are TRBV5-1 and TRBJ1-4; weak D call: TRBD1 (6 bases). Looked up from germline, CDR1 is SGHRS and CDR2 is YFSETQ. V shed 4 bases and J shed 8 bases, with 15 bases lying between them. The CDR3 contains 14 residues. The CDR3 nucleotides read TGCGCCAGCAGCGCAGGACAGCTCGGCGAAAAACTGTTTTTT. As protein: CASSAGQLGEKLFF.

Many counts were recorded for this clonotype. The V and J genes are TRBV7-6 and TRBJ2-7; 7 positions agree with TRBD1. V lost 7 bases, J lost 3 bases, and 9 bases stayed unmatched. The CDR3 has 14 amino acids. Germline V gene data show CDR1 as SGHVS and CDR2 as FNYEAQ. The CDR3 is CASTPGDSGYEQYF. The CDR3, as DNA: TGTGCCAGCACTCCCGGGGACAGCGGCTACGAGCAGTACTTC.

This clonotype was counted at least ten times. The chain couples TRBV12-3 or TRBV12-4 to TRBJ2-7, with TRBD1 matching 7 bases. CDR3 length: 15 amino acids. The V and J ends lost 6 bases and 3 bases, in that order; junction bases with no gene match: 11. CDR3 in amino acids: CASSRDSWPYYEQYF. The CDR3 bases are TGTGCCAGCAGCCGGGACAGTTGGCCTTACTACGAGCAGTACTTC.

Here the CDR3 reads CASSVVTSSDTQYF. In DNA form, the CDR3 reads TGTGCCAGCAGCGTAGTGACTAGTTCAGATACGCAGTATTTT. This rearrangement joins TRBV9 to TRBJ2-3; a weak D match, TRBD2 (6 bases). Germline V gives CDR1 SGDLS, CDR2 YYNGEE. This CDR3 region has 14 residues. V was pared by 0 bases and J by 4 bases, with 9 bases between.

The DNA for the CDR3 is TGTGCCAGCAGTCTGCCCCCGGGACGTAGCTCCTATAATTCACCCCTCCACTTT. Translation gives CASSLPPGRSSYNSPLHF. The chain uses TRBV6-1 and TRBJ1-6; D may be TRBD1 (5 bases). The CDR3 is 18 residues long. Trimming left V 5 bases short and J 0 bases short, with 17 bases between. Germline assignment: CDR1 MNHNS and CDR2 SASEGT.